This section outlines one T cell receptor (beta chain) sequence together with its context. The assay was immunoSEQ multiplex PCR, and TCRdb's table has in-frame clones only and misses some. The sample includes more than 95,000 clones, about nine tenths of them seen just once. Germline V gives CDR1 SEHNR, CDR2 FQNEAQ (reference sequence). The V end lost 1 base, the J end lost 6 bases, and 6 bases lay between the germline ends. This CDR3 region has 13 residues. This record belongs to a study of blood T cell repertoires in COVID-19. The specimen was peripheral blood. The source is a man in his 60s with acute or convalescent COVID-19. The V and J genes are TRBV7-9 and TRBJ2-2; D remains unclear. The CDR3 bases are TGTGCCAGCAGCTTAGAACTCGCCGGGGAGCTGTTTTTT. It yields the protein CASSLELAGELFF.